This T cell receptor (beta chain) was obtained from a study of cytomegalovirus exposure and HLA in healthy donors. Across the whole study: Some 85 million unique TCRs, all from HLA-typed donors, were included in an early release of the data.

Primers: 60 Vbeta forward and 13 Jbeta reverse. Produced via immunoSEQ multiplex PCR; TCRdb's table is partial and in-frame only. The data hold roughly 100,000 clones, with 70% to 80% observed a single time. The V gene's germline CDR1 is MNHEY and CDR2 SMNVEV (reference sequence). The germline V and J ends were trimmed by 2 bases and 0 bases, with 16 bases remaining between them. The CDR3 has 17 residues. This TCR was recovered from a man aged 50-59 years in good health and CMV-seropositive. J is TRBJ1-1 and V is TRBV27; tentative D call: TRBD1 (6 bases). Input material: PBMCs. The CDR3 spells CASSLPPGTLLNTEAFF. The CDR3 nucleotides are TGTGCCAGCAGTTTACCGCCCGGGACACTCTTGAACACTGAAGCTTTCTTT.